A single sample is the source of the 27 T cell receptor beta chains below, sequenced in a study of blood T cells in healthy people across ages. PCR was performed a second time for roughly 7 to 11 cycles using a sample-barcoded 5' primer and a J-beta primer mix. MiXCR, applied by TCRdb to the 5' RACE reads, yields one record per CDR3 protein. The sample yields 700,000 to 800,000 distinct CDR3 sequences, around 40% seen once. The specimen was blood. The receptor set was obtained from a woman aged 55-75 years in good health.

Only a few counts were recorded for this clonotype. The V call is TRBV4-2, the J call TRBJ1-5; D may be TRBD1 (6 bases). Germline V CDR1 and CDR2: LGHNA, YNFKEQ. The length of the CDR3 is 15 residues. V was clipped by 4 bases and J by 5 bases, with 15 bases between them. In DNA, the CDR3 is TGTGCCAGCAGCCTTTTAGGGGGAGGGGATCAGCCCCAGCATTTT. Amino acids: CASSLLGGGDQPQHF.

The chain employs TRBV6-2 or TRBV6-3 and TRBJ2-5; 9 bases fit TRBD2. CDR1 is MNHEY and CDR2 is SVGEGT in the germline V gene. The CDR3 covers 16 residues. Germline trimming cut 1 base from V and 5 bases from J; bases unmatched to any gene: 8. The CDR3 region has the DNA TGTGCCAGCAGTTACTGGCGGGAGGGCCGATCGGAGACCCAGTACTTC. Translating it yields CASSYWREGRSETQYF.

This chain links TRBV25-1 with TRBJ1-6, with D perhaps TRBD1 (6 bases). CDR3 length: 14 amino acids. V was shortened by 6 bases and J by 9 bases, with 15 bases between the two germline ends. Per the germline V gene, CDR1 is MGHDK and CDR2 is SYGVNS. CDR3 DNA: TGTGCCAGCAGCTTTGGGGACACCCCTTCACCCCTCCACTTT. The encoded protein is CASSFGDTPSPLHF.

The V gene is TRBV10-3, the J gene TRBJ1-2; 8 bases fit TRBD1. V lost 4 bases to trimming and J lost 2 bases; unmatched junction nucleotides: 6. CDR1 and CDR2 from the germline V gene are ENHRY and SYGVKD. CDR3 size: 15 residues. The chain's CDR3 is CAISGGQGANYGYTF. In nucleotides, the CDR3 is TGTGCCATCAGTGGAGGCCAGGGGGCCAACTATGGCTACACCTTC.

The J gene is TRBJ2-2, the V gene TRBV10-3, with TRBD2 matching over 10 bases. CDR3 size: 18 residues. CDR1 and CDR2 from the germline V gene are ENHRY and SYGVKD. The trim removed 4 bases at V and 0 bases at J, leaving 8 bases unmatched. CDR3 in amino acids: CAISVAGTSAPNTGELFF. The CDR3 DNA follows: TGTGCCATCAGTGTAGCCGGGACTAGCGCACCGAACACCGGGGAGCTGTTTTTT.

The rearrangement links TRBV5-1 to TRBJ1-1; 11 bases agree with TRBD1. Germline-derived CDR1 and CDR2 are SGHRS and YFSETQ. The CDR3 extends over 15 amino acids. Losses at the gene ends were 2 bases for V and 4 bases for J; bases not matched to a gene: 4. DNA for the CDR3: TGCGCCAGCAGCTTAGACGGGACAGGGGGCACTGAAGCTTTCTTT. It yields the protein CASSLDGTGGTEAFF. Combining the CDR3 with reference TRBV5-1 and TRBJ1-1 gives the whole variable domain KAGVTQTPRYLIKTRGQQVTLSCSPISGHRSVSWYQQTPGQGLQFLFEYFSETQRNKGNFPGRFSGRQFSNSRSEMNVSTLELGDSALYLCASSLDGTGGTEAFFGQGTRLTVV.

The sample holds one count of this clonotype. An end of the junction differs from the germline gene, which may be a read error. This chain links TRBV18 with TRBJ1-2, with D unresolved. Germline V gene sequence: CDR1 KGHSH, CDR2 LQKENI. The CDR3 sequence is 14 residues long. CDR3 sequence reads: CAGSPPETAYGYTF. The CDR3 DNA follows: TGTGCCGGCTCACCACCGGAAACAGCATATGGCTACACTTTC.

This clonotype turned up a few times. CDR3 DNA: TGTGCCAGCAGCTTAGAATACGGTCAGCCCCAGCATTTT. It translates to CASSLEYGQPQHF. The chain combines TRBV7-2 with TRBJ1-5; unclear D gene. From germline, CDR1 is SGHTA and CDR2 FQGNSA. V was shortened by 1 base and J by 6 bases, with 7 bases between the two germline ends. This CDR3 spans 13 amino acids.

This clonotype was counted a few times. V usage is TRBV12-3 or TRBV12-4 and J usage is TRBJ1-6, with TRBD1 identical over 7 bases. The CDR3 extends over 15 amino acids. J was trimmed by 5 bases and V by 5 bases; bases with no gene match: 6. In DNA, the CDR3 is TGTGCCAGCAGTCCCCAGGGGGGTAATAATTCACCCCTCCACTTT. Translation gives CASSPQGGNNSPLHF.

The V gene is TRBV20-1, the J gene TRBJ1-1; 10 bases agree with TRBD1. The CDR3 has 14 amino acids. Germline V gene sequence: CDR1 DFQATT, CDR2 SNEGSKA (reference sequence). The J segment lost 0 bases and the V segment lost 6 bases, leaving 4 bases of the junction unmatched. The CDR3 loop reads CSAGQGMMNTEAFF. In DNA form, the CDR3 reads TGCAGTGCGGGACAGGGGATGATGAACACTGAAGCTTTCTTT.

The chain is built from TRBV28 and TRBJ2-1; 16 bases agree with TRBD2. Germline V gene sequence: CDR1 MDHEN, CDR2 SYDVKM. This CDR3 region has 15 residues. J lost 7 bases, V lost 7 bases, and 4 bases had no gene match. The CDR3 nucleotides are TGTGCCAGCATTGCGGGACTAGCGGGAGGGAATGAGCAGTTCTTC. Translating it yields CASIAGLAGGNEQFF.

This clonotype has a handful of counts. The chain has TRBV30 and TRBJ2-7; TRBD1 aligns across 9 bases. CDR1 is GTSNPN, CDR2 SVGIG, per germline (reference sequence). This CDR3 has 13 residues. With 4 bases clipped from V and 5 bases from J, the junction kept 6 bases outside the gene matches. The DNA of the CDR3 is TGTGCCTGGAACGGACAGGGGTACCACGAGCAGTACTTC. Residues: CAWNGQGYHEQYF.

The chain has TRBV2 and TRBJ2-5, with 7 bases that match TRBD2. Germline assignment: CDR1 SNHLY and CDR2 FYNNEI. The CDR3 runs to 16 residues. V lost 4 bases, J lost 5 bases, and 13 bases stayed unmatched. CDR3 sequence: CASSVGLAELGETQYF. CDR3 sequence (DNA): TGTGCCAGCAGTGTCGGTCTAGCGGAACTTGGGGAGACCCAGTACTTC.

This clonotype appeared many times. V usage is TRBV29-1 and J usage is TRBJ2-7, with D possibly matching TRBD2 (6 bases). The CDR3 spans 17 residues. Per the germline V gene, CDR1 is SQVTM and CDR2 is ANQGSEA. V lost 1 base to trimming and J lost 1 base, with 20 bases between them. CDR3 sequence reads: CSVEVPPQGGLSYEQYF. The CDR3, as DNA: TGCAGCGTTGAAGTACCCCCCCAGGGAGGACTTTCCTACGAGCAGTACTTC.

In its sample, this clonotype was seen many times. The genes are TRBV4-3 and TRBJ2-1; D unclear. The CDR3 runs to 13 residues. Germline CDR1 reads LGHNA; CDR2 reads YSLEER. Trimming stripped 1 base from V and 5 bases from J, with 6 bases between. CDR3 amino acids: CASSQGANNEQFF. CDR3 in DNA: TGCGCCAGCAGCCAAGGCGCGAACAATGAGCAGTTCTTC.

The V call is TRBV20-1, the J call TRBJ1-4, with D maybe TRBD1 (5 bases). Germline V gene sequence: CDR1 DFQATT, CDR2 SNEGSKA (reference sequence). The CDR3 spans 12 residues. Between the trimmed V and J ends, which lost 0 bases and 12 bases, there was a span of 11 bases. Written as DNA, the CDR3 is TGCAGTGCTAGAGACAGGGAGGGAGAACTGTTTTTT. Translating it yields CSARDREGELFF.

V usage is TRBV12-3 or TRBV12-4 and J usage is TRBJ2-3, with a tentative D call TRBD2 (5 bases). This CDR3 is built from 14 residues. V lost 5 bases and J lost 7, with 16 bases in between. The CDR3 protein is CASSEDSTQYTQYF. CDR3 coding DNA: TGTGCCAGCAGTGAGGACTCCACTCAGTATACGCAGTATTTT.

This clonotype has only one observation. Being one base from a much bigger clone, this may be a read error. This rearrangement joins TRBV2 to TRBJ2-7, with D tentatively TRBD1 (6 bases). V lost 8 bases and J 2 bases, leaving 7 bases between the germline ends. CDR1 is SNHLY, CDR2 FYNNEI, per germline. The length of the CDR3 is 11 residues. The CDR3 sequence is CASGGPYEQYF. The CDR3 nucleotides are TGTGCCAGCGGGGGCCCCTACGAGCAGTACTTC.

A word on this clonotype: A clone one base away is much larger, so this may be a read error. V gene TRBV25-1 combines with J gene TRBJ2-7, with D perhaps TRBD2 (6 bases). There are 15 residues in the CDR3. The germline V gene has CDR1 MGHDK and CDR2 SYGVNS. The V gene lost 5 bases and the J gene lost 1 base, with 15 bases spanning the gap. The CDR3 region has the DNA TGTGCCAGCAGTCTTGACCACGGGACTTCCTACGAGCAGTACTTC. Amino acids: CASSLDHGTSYEQYF.

This clonotype occurred many times. This chain links TRBV4-3 with TRBJ2-6; tentatively, D is TRBD1 (6 bases). In germline, CDR1 is LGHNA, CDR2 YSLEER. CDR3 length: 16 amino acids. V gave up 4 bases and J gave up 2 bases, with 12 bases separating them. The CDR3 coding sequence is TGCGCCAGCAGCCGATCACAGGGCGCTGGGGCCAACGTCCTGACTTTC. It codes for CASSRSQGAGANVLTF.

This clonotype was observed at least ten times. The chain employs TRBV27 and TRBJ2-1, with a possible D match to TRBD2 (5 bases). The DNA matches TRBJ2-7 better at its end, which makes the J call doubtful. Germline V CDR1 and CDR2: MNHEY, SMNVEV (reference sequence). The CDR3 consists of 16 residues. CDR3 coding DNA: TGTGCCAGCAGTTACCTGGACTTGAGCTCCTACAATGAGCAGTACTTC. Amino acids: CASSYLDLSSYNEQYF.

V usage is TRBV20-1 and J usage is TRBJ2-3, with D possibly being TRBD2 (6 bases). CDR1 DFQATT and CDR2 SNEGSKA come from the germline V gene (reference sequence). Trimming removed 0 bases from V and 1 base from J, with 11 bases in between. This CDR3 comprises 15 residues. The CDR3 DNA is TGCAGTGCTAGAGAAGGGGTAGCGGGCACAGATACGCAGTATTTT. Translating gives CSAREGVAGTDTQYF.

This rearrangement joins TRBV27 to TRBJ2-3; D is perhaps TRBD2 (6 bases). The CDR3 length is 12 residues. In germline, CDR1 is MNHEY, CDR2 SMNVEV (reference sequence). Trimming shortened V by 6 bases and J by 8 bases, and 12 bases separated the two germline ends. The CDR3 bases are TGTGCCAGCAGACGGGAGTCAGCTACGCAGTATTTT. Translated: CASRRESATQYF.

The chain couples TRBV27 to TRBJ1-2; D not certain. V dropped 7 bases and J dropped 2 bases, with 8 bases sitting between them. This CDR3 has 12 residues. Per the germline V gene, CDR1 is MNHEY and CDR2 is SMNVEV (reference sequence). CDR3 amino acids: CASKMGNYGYTF. The CDR3 coding sequence is TGTGCCAGCAAGATGGGCAACTATGGCTACACCTTC.

The chain recombines TRBV20-1 with TRBJ1-1, with TRBD1 matching over 7 bases. This CDR3 contains 11 residues. Germline V lookup: CDR1 DFQATT, CDR2 SNEGSKA (reference sequence). CDR3 DNA sequence: TGCAGCGCACAGGGGCACACTGAAGCTTTCTTT. Its protein is CSAQGHTEAFF.

This clonotype came up a few times. This chain uses TRBV20-1 with TRBJ1-4; D is unclear. Germline V gene lookup returns CDR1 DFQATT and CDR2 SNEGSKA (reference sequence). CDR3 length: 12 amino acids. V was cut by 3 bases and J by 8 bases, with 10 bases left in between. Written as DNA, the CDR3 is TGCAGTGCTAGTGGGCAGAGGGAAAAACTGTTTTTT. Its protein product is CSASGQREKLFF.

In this sample, this clonotype turned up many times. The CDR3 coding sequence is TGCGCCAGCAGCCAAGATGGAAATTTTCTAGCCAAAAACATTCAGTACTTC. Protein: CASSQDGNFLAKNIQYF. The V gene is TRBV4-3, the J gene TRBJ2-4; no reliable D call. The V end lost 0 bases, the J end lost 0 bases, and 12 bases lay between the germline ends. Germline V gene data show CDR1 as LGHNA and CDR2 as YSLEER. The CDR3 runs 17 residues.